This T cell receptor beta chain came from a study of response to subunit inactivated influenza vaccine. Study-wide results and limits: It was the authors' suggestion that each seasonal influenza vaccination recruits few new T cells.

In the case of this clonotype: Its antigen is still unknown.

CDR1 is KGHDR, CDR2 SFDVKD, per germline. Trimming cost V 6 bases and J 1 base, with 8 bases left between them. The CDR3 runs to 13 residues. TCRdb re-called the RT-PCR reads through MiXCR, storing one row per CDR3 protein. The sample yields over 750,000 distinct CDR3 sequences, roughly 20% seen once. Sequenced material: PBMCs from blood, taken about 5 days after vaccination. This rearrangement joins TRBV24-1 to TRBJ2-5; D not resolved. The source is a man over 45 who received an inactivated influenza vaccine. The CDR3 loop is CATSSDGQETQYF. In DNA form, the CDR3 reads TGTGCCACCAGTTCCGACGGCCAAGAGACCCAGTACTTC.